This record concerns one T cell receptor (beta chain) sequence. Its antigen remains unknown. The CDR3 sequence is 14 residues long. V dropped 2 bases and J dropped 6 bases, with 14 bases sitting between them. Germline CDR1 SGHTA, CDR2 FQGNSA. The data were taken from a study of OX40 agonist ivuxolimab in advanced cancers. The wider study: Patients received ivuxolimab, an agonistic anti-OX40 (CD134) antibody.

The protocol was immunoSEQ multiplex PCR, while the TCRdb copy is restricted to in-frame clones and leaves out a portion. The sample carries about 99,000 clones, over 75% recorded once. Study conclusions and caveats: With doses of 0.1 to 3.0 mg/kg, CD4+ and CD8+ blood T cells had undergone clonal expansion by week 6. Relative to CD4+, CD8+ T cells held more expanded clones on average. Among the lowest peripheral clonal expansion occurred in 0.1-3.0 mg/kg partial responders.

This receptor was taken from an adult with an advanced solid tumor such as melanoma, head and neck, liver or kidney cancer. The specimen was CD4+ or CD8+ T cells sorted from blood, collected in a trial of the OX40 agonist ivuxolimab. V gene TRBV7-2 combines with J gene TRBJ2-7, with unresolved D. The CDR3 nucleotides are TGTGCCAGCAGCTTAACGGTAGCCGTACCCGAGCAGTACTTC. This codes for CASSLTVAVPEQYF.